These 2 T cell receptor beta chains share one sample of origin, sequenced in a study of Ad26.COV2.S vaccination and SARS-CoV-2 variants. Some clones are missing from TCRdb's copy, which holds only in-frame ones; the method was immunoSEQ multiplex PCR. The table shows around 250,000 clones, with around 87% occurring only once. Treatment noted: around 19 received Ad26.COV2.S at low or high dose, single or two shots; several received placebo; per-sample allocation not given. Vaccine and placebo recipients were sampled on day 63 after the first injection. This specimen consisted of peripheral blood, obtained in a trial of Ad26.COV2.S vaccine versus placebo. The receptor source for this set is a person between 18 and 65 years old who received the Ad26.COV2.S COVID-19 vaccine or a placebo.

The chain recombines TRBV5-1 with TRBJ2-5, with D hard to call. Trimming took 0 bases from V and 4 from J, leaving 10 bases between them. Germline V CDR1 and CDR2: SGHRS, YFSETQ. The CDR3 has 14 amino acids. The CDR3 is CASSLDLERETQYF. For the CDR3, the DNA is TGCGCCAGCAGCTTGGATCTGGAGAGAGAGACCCAGTACTTC.

This clone has a handful of counts. This chain uses TRBV20-1 with TRBJ1-1; maybe TRBD1 (6 bases). This CDR3 is 10 amino acids long. The V gene lost 6 bases and the J gene lost 12 bases, with 14 bases spanning the gap. Germline CDR1 DFQATT, CDR2 SNEGSKA (reference sequence). The CDR3, as DNA: TGCAGTGCGGGGGGCAGGGAGTCTTTCTTT. Translating gives CSAGGRESFF.